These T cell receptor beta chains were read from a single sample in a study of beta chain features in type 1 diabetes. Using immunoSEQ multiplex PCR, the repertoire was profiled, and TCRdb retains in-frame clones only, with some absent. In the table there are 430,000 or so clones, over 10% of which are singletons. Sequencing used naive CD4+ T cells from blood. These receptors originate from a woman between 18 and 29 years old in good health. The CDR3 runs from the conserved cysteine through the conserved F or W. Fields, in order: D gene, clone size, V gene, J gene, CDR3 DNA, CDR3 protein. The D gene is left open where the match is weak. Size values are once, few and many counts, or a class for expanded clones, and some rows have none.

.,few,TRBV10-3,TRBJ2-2,TGTGCCATCAGTGAGGGGGCCCCGGACACCGGGGAGCTGTTTTTT,CAISEGAPDTGELFF
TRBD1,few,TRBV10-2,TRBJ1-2,TGCGCCAGCAGCTTGGGACAGAACCTCACCTTC,CASSLGQNLTF
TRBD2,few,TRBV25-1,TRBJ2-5,TGTGCCAGCAGTCAAGCGGGGGGCCGGGAGACCCAGTACTTC,CASSQAGGRETQYF
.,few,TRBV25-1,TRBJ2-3,TGTGCCAGCAGTGAATGGGGTGGGAGGACAGATACGCAGTATTTT,CASSEWGGRTDTQYF
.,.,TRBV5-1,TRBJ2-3,TGCGCCAGCAGCTTGTCAGGAACCACAGATACGCAGTATTTT,CASSLSGTTDTQYF
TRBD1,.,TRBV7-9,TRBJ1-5,TGTGCCAGCAGCTCCACCCTTGGACAGGGGCTCAATCAGCCCCAGCATTTT,CASSSTLGQGLNQPQHF
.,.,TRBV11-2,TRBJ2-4,TGTGCCAGCAGCTTAGGCCAGGGAACTCTAGCCAAAAACATTCAGTACTTC,CASSLGQGTLAKNIQYF
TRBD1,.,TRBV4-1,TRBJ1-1,TGCGCCAGCAGCCAAGTTCGTCAGGGGGCCAGAAACACTGAAGCTTTCTTT,CASSQVRQGARNTEAFF
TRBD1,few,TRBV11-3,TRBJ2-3,TGTGCCAGCAGCCCACGGACAGGGTGGACTAGCACAGATACGCAGTATTTT,CASSPRTGWTSTDTQYF
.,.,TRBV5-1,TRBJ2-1,TGCGCCAGCAGCCTGCTTAACCGATACAATGAGCAGTTCTTC,CASSLLNRYNEQFF
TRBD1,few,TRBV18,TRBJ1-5,TGTGCCAGCTCACCACTGGCGACAGGGGAGCGGCAGCCCCAGCATTTT,CASSPLATGERQPQHF
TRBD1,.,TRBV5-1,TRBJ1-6,TGCGCCAGCAGCTTGGCTGGGACAGCCAATTCACCCCTCCACTTT,CASSLAGTANSPLHF
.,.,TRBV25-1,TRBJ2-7,TGTGCCAGCAGTGGGTACTACGAGCAGTACTTC,CASSGYYEQYF
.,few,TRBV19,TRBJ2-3,TGTGCCAGTAGTCCCAGTCCTTTAGGAGATACGCAGTATTTT,CASSPSPLGDTQYF
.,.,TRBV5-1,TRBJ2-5,TGCGCCAGCAGCCCGGGGGTTGAAGAGACCCAGTACTTC,CASSPGVEETQYF
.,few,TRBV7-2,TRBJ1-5,TGTGCCAGCAGCTTAAAACAGGGACATAGCAATCAGCCCCAGCATTTT,CASSLKQGHSNQPQHF
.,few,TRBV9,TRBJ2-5,TGTGCCAGCAGCGGGGAGACCCAGTACTTC,CASSGETQYF
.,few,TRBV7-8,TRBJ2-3,TGTGCCAGCAGCAAGCGGACACCTTACACAGATACGCAGTATTTT,CASSKRTPYTDTQYF
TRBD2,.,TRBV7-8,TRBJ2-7,TGTGCCAGCAGCTTAGAGTGGGCGGGAGACGGCGGCGAGCAGTACTTC,CASSLEWAGDGGEQYF
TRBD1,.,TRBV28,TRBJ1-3,TGTGCCAGCAGCCACCGGGACAGGGTACGAAACACCATATATTTT,CASSHRDRVRNTIYF
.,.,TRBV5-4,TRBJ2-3,TGTGCCAGCAGCTCGGACGCTGCACGCACAGATACGCAGTATTTT,CASSSDAARTDTQYF
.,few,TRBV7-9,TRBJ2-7,TGTGCCAGCAGCTTAGTACGAGACGGATACGAGCAGTACTTC,CASSLVRDGYEQYF
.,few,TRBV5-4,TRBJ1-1,TGTGCCAGCAGCGAGGACAGCTCCACTGAAGCTTTCTTT,CASSEDSSTEAFF
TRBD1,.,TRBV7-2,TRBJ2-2,TGTGCCAGCACCCTTCGGACAGGGGGCACCGGGGAGCTGTTTTTT,CASTLRTGGTGELFF
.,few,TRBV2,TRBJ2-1,TGTGCCAGCAGTGAAGCGCTTCGGGGGTCCGGCTACAATGAGCAGTTCTTC,CASSEALRGSGYNEQFF
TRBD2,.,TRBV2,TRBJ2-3,TGTGCCAGCTACTGGGGACTAACTAGCACAGATACGCAGTATTTT,CASYWGLTSTDTQYF
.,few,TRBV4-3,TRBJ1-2,TGCGCCAGCAGCCAAACTGGATGGGACTCTAACTATGGCTACACCTTC,CASSQTGWDSNYGYTF
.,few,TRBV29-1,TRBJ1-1,TGCAGCGTAGATCGAGACAGCCGAAGCGGTGAAGCTTTCTTT,CSVDRDSRSGEAFF
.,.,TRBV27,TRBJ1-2,TGTGCCAGCACAGGAAGTGCTGCTAACTATGGCTACACCTTC,CASTGSAANYGYTF
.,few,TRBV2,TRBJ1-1,TGTGCCAGCAGTCCCCAACTTGGGACTGAAGCTTTCTTT,CASSPQLGTEAFF
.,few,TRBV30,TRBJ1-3,TGTGCCTGGACCAGGAGTCAGGACACCATATATTTT,CAWTRSQDTIYF
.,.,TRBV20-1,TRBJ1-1,TGCAGTGCTACAGGAAACACTGAAGCTTTCTTT,CSATGNTEAFF
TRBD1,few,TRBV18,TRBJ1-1,TGTGCCAGCTCACTGGGACAGGGAGGCACTGAAGCTTTCTTT,CASSLGQGGTEAFF
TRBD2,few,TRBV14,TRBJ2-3,TGTGCCAGCAGCCAACAGGGACTAGCGAGGGCAGATACGCAGTATTTT,CASSQQGLARADTQYF
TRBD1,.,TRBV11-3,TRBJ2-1,TGTGCCAGCAGCTTAGGCAGGGGGAAATACAATGAGCAGTTCTTC,CASSLGRGKYNEQFF
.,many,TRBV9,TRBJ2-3,TGTGCCAGCAGCGTACACGGCACAGATACGCAGTATTTT,CASSVHGTDTQYF
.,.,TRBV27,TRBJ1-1,TGTGCCAGCAGTCCCCTCTCCTACCCGAACACTGAAGCTTTCTTT,CASSPLSYPNTEAFF
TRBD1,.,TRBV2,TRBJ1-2,TGTGCCAGCACAATTAGGGGACAGGGGCATGGCTACACCTTC,CASTIRGQGHGYTF
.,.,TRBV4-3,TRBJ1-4,TGCGCCAGCAGCCCTGGACAGTTGAACGAAAAACTGTTTTTT,CASSPGQLNEKLFF
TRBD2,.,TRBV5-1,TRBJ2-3,TGCGCCAGCAGCGGCCTAGCGGGAGTGGCAGATACGCAGTATTTT,CASSGLAGVADTQYF